Given below is one T cell receptor (beta chain) in context. As yet, its antigen is unknown. Analysis merged second doses at about 4 or about 12 weeks. The record originates from a study of T cell responses to AZD1222 COVID-19 vaccine. The study's findings and limits: Repertoire sampling happened only post peak T cell response.

V lost 1 base, J lost 2 bases, and 5 bases stayed unmatched. Looked up from germline, CDR1 is SGHVS and CDR2 is FQNEAQ. The CDR3 has 16 residues. Profiling relied on immunoSEQ multiplex PCR, and the TCRdb table lists in-frame clones only, not all of them. The sample lists about 200,000 clones; about 93% were seen once. This chain links TRBV7-8 with TRBJ1-5; 7 bases align to TRBD1. The sequence came from an adult who received the AZD1222 COVID-19 vaccine. The source was peripheral blood, collected 28 days after the second AZD1222 dose. CDR3: CASSLVAQGGNQPQHF. DNA of the CDR3: TGTGCCAGCAGCTTAGTCGCGCAGGGGGGCAATCAGCCCCAGCATTTT.